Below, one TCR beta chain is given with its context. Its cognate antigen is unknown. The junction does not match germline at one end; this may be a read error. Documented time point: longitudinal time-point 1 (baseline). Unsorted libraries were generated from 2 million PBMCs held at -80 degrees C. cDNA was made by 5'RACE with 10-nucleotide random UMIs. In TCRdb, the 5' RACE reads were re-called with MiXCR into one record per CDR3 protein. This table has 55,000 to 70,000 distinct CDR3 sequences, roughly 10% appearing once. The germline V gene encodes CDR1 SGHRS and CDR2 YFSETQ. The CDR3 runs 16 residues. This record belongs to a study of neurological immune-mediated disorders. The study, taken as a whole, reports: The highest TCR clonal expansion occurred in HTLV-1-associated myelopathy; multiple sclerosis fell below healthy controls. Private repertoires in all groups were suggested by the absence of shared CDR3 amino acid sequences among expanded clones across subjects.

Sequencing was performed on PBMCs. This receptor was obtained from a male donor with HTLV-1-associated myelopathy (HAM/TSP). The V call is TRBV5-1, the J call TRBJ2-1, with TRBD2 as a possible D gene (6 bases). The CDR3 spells CSSSLEPSVSCNEQFF. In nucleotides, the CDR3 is TGCTCCAGCAGCTTGGAACCTAGCGTCTCCTGCAATGAGCAGTTCTTC.